The clone carrying this T cell receptor beta chain was seen ten or more times. Its antigen is not identified. In germline, CDR1 is SGHRS, CDR2 YFSETQ. The CDR3 is 15 amino acids. With V trimmed by 2 bases and J by 1 base, 4 bases remained unmatched. This sample stems from a study of neurological immune-mediated disorders. Study-level findings and limits: There was no clinical or MRI feature that showed an association with the multiple sclerosis repertoire cluster.

MiXCR was run by TCRdb on the 5' RACE reads, yielding one entry per CDR3 protein. The repertoire holds 55,000 to 65,000 distinct CDR3 sequences, with 3.5% to 4.5% as singletons. The V call is TRBV5-1, the J call TRBJ1-1, with TRBD1 matching 8 bases. Material for sequencing was PBMCs. The clonotype comes from a woman aged 45-65 years with multiple sclerosis. The CDR3 sequence: CASSFRTGSNTEAFF. The CDR3 nucleotides are TGCGCCAGCAGCTTCCGGACAGGGTCGAACACTGAAGCTTTCTTT.